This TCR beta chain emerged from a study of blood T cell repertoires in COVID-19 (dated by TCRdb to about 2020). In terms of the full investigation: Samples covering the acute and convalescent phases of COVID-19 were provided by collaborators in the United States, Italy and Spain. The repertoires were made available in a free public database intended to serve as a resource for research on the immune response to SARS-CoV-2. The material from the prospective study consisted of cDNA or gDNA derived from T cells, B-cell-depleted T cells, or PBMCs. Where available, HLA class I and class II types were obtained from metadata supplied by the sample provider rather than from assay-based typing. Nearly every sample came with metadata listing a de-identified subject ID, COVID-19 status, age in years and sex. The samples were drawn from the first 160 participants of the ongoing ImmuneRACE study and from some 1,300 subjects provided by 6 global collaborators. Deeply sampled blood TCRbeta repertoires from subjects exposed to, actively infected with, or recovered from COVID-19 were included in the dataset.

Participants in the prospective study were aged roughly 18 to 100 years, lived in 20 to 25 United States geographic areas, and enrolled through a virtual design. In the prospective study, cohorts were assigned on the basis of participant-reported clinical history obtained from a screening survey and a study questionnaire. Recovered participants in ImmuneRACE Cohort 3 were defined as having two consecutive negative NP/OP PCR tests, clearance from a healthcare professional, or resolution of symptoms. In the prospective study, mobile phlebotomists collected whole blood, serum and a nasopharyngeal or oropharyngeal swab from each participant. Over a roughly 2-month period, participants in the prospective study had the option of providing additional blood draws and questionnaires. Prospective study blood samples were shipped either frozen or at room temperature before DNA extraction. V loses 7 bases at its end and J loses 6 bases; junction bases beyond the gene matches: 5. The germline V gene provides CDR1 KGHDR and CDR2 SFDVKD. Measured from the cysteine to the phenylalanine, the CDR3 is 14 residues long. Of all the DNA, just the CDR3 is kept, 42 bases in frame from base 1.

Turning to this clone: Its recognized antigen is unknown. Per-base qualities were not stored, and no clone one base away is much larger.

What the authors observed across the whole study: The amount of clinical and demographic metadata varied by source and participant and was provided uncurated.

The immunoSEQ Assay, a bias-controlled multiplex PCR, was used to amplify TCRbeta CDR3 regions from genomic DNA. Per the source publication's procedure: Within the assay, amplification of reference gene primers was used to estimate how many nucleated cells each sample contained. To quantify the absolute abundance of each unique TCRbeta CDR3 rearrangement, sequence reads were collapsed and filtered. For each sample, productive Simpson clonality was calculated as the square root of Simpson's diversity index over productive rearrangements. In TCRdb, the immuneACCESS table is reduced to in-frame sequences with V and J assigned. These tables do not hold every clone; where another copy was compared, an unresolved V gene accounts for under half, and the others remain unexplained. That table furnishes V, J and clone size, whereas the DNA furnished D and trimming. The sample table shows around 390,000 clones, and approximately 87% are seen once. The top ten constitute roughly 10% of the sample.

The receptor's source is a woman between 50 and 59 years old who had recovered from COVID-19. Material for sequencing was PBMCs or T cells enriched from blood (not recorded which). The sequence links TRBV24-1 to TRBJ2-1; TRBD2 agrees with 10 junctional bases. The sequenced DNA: TGTGCCACCAGGGGCGCTAGCGGGAGCAATGAGCAGTTCTTC. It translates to CATRGASGSNEQFF.